The 4 T cell receptor beta chains reported below all come from one sample, sequenced in a study of blood T cell repertoires in COVID-19. Assay: immunoSEQ multiplex PCR; the TCRdb copy retains only in-frame clones and omits some. This sample has 150,000 to 200,000 clones, with roughly 87% found just once. Material: peripheral blood. Receptor source: a man between 18 and 29 years old who had recovered from COVID-19.

The gene calls are TRBV3-1 (or the pseudogene TRBV3-2) and TRBJ1-2, with 10 nucleotides matching TRBD1. The CDR3 extends over 17 amino acids. With V trimmed by 5 bases and J by 0 bases, 9 bases remained unmatched. Germline values: CDR1 LGHDT, CDR2 YNNKEL (reference sequence). Written as DNA, the CDR3 is TGTGCCAGCAGCAACCGGGACAGGGGCCGCGCTAACTATGGCTACACCTTC. Amino acids: CASSNRDRGRANYGYTF.

The chain links TRBV7-9 to TRBJ2-3; TRBD1 agrees at 7 bases. J lost 5 bases, V lost 2 bases, and 4 bases had no gene match. The length of the CDR3 is 14 residues. CDR1 and CDR2 from the germline V gene are SEHNR and FQNEAQ (reference sequence). DNA for the CDR3: TGTGCCAGCAGCTTAACAGGGGTTGGAGATACGCAGTATTTT. Translation: CASSLTGVGDTQYF.

This chain uses TRBV6-5 with TRBJ2-3, with 7 bases fitting TRBD2. The CDR3 is 15 amino acids. Germline loops: CDR1 MNHEY, CDR2 SVGAGI. V trimming: 5 bases; J trimming: 3 bases; junction bases outside the gene matches: 8. Written as DNA, the CDR3 is TGTGCCAGCAGTACCTTTGGCGGGAGAACAGATACGCAGTATTTT. Amino acid sequence: CASSTFGGRTDTQYF.

The chain joins TRBV27 to TRBJ2-7; TRBD1 agrees at 7 bases. V lost 8 bases to trimming and J lost 3 bases; unmatched junction nucleotides: 4. The CDR3 length is 12 residues. The V gene's germline CDR1 is MNHEY and CDR2 SMNVEV (reference sequence). The CDR3 sequence is CASLDRNYEQYF. The CDR3 region has the DNA TGTGCCAGCTTGGACAGGAACTACGAGCAGTACTTC.